Given below is one T cell receptor (beta chain) in context. Its antigen is not known. This entry is derived from a study of lymphopenia after photon versus proton radiotherapy. Study conclusions and caveats: Survival link was tested only in deceased patients; proton benefit remains a possibility. After lymphocyte nadir, photon-treated repertoires showed oligoclonal expansion, especially CD8+ Temra. A bigger post-nadir fall in TCR diversity correlated inversely with survival time in deceased patients. Photon-treated patients lost naive T cells and TCR diversity; proton-treated stayed stable.

The table came from immunoSEQ multiplex PCR; TCRdb's copy has only in-frame clones and leaves some out. The sample has tens of thousands of clones; roughly 90% are singletons. Germline V gives CDR1 MNHEY, CDR2 SVGAGI. V was clipped by 6 bases and J by 5 bases, with 16 bases between them. The CDR3 spans 14 residues. This clonotype was obtained from a woman between 45 and 65 years old with cholangiocarcinoma. This sample comprised peripheral blood, obtained from a patient treated with photon-based radiotherapy. The V call is TRBV6-5, the J call TRBJ1-2; D perhaps matches TRBD1 (5 bases). The CDR3 spells CASSHLQARYGYTF. The CDR3 coding sequence is TGTGCCAGCAGCCATCTACAGGCTCGTTATGGCTACACCTTC.